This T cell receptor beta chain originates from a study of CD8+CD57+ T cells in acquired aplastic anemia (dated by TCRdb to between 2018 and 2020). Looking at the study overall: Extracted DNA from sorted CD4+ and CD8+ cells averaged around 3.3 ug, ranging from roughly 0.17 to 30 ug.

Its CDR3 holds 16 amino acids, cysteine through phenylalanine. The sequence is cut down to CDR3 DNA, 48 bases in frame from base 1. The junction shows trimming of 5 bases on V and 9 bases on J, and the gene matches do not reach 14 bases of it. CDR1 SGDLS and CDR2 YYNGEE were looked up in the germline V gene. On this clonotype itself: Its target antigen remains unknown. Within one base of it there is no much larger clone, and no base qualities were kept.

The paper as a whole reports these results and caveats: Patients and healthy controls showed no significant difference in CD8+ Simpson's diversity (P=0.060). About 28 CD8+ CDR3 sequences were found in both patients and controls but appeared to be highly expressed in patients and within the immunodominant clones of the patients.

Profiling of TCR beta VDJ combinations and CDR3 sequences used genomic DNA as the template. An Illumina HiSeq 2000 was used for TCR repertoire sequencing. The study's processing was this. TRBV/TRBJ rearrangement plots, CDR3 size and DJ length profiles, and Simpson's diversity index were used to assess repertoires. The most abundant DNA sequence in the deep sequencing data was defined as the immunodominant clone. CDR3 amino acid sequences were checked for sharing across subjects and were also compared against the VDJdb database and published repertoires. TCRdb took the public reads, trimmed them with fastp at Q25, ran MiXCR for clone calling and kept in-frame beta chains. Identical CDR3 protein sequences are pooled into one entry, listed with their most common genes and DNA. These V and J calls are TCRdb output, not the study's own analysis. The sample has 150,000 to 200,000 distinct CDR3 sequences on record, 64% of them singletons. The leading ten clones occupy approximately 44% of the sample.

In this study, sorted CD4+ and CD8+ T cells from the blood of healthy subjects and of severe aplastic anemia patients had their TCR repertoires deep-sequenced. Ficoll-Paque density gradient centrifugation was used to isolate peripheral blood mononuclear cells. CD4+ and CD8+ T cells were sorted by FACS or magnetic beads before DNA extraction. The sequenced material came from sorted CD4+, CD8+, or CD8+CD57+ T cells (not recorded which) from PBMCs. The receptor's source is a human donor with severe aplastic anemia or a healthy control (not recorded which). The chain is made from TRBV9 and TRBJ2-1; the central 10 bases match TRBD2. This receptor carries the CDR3 CASSEARAGGPGEQFF. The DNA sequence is TGTGCCAGCAGTGAAGCGCGAGCGGGGGGGCCGGGTGAGCAGTTCTTC.